The 22 T cell receptor beta chains below come from one sample, sequenced in a study of blood T cells in healthy people across ages. Sample-barcoded 5' priming and a J-beta primer mix drove a second PCR of roughly 6 to 12 cycles. TCRdb re-called the 5' RACE reads through MiXCR, storing one row per CDR3 protein. Of some 1.8 million distinct CDR3 sequences in the sample, approximately 40% were seen once. Sequenced sample: blood. The receptors shown here come from a human donor in good health.

Only a few counts were recorded for this clonotype. V is TRBV2 and J is TRBJ2-5; unclear D gene. Near its end, the DNA agrees better with TRBJ2-7, so the J call may be wrong. The CDR3 totals 11 residues. Per the germline V gene, CDR1 is SNHLY and CDR2 is FYNNEI. The CDR3 DNA reads TGTGCCAGCAGGCCAATGGGCGAGCAGTACTTC. This translates into CASRPMGEQYF.

A single count supports this clonotype. V usage is TRBV27 and J usage is TRBJ1-5; 8 bases match TRBD1. Germline assignment: CDR1 MNHEY and CDR2 SMNVEV (reference sequence). CDR3 length: 14 residues. J was trimmed by 6 bases and V by 5 bases; bases with no gene match: 6. This CDR3 is CASSNDRGSQPQHF. In DNA, the CDR3 is TGTGCCAGCAGTAACGACAGGGGTAGTCAGCCCCAGCATTTT.

This clonotype was picked up a small number of times. The chain is built from TRBV11-1 and TRBJ2-1; 12 positions match TRBD2. The CDR3 consists of 15 residues. The V gene's germline CDR1 is SGHAT and CDR2 FQDESV (reference sequence). Unmatched junction bases numbered 8, after V lost 5 bases and J lost 9 bases. The DNA of the CDR3 is TGTGCCAGCAGCATCAGGACTAGCGGGGCTGGTGAGCAGTTCTTC. This encodes CASSIRTSGAGEQFF.

This clonotype was recorded a few times. The chain employs TRBV3-1 and TRBJ1-2; weak D call: TRBD1 (5 bases). V lost 5 bases and J lost 7, with 17 bases in between. Germline lookup yields CDR1 LGHDT and CDR2 YNNKEL (reference sequence). The CDR3 length is 14 residues. The CDR3 region is CASSEARETGGYTF. CDR3 DNA sequence: TGTGCCAGCAGCGAAGCGAGGGAAACAGGTGGCTACACCTTC.

V is TRBV9 and J is TRBJ2-3; no firm D call. The CDR3 is 17 amino acids. Germline V gives CDR1 SGDLS, CDR2 YYNGEE. V lost 4 bases and J lost 5, with 23 bases in between. This chain's CDR3 is CASSRQVGSQRGDTQYF. The CDR3 DNA reads TGTGCCAGCAGCCGTCAAGTGGGAAGTCAGAGAGGAGATACGCAGTATTTT.

This clonotype was observed a few times. The chain links TRBV20-1 to TRBJ2-5; D not resolved. The CDR3 is made up of 13 amino acids. The ends were cut back, 5 bases at V and 2 bases at J, with 12 bases in the middle. Germline-derived CDR1 and CDR2 are DFQATT and SNEGSKA (reference sequence). The CDR3 DNA sequence: TGCAGTGCTCAGAAGAGTGTTCAAGAGACCCAGTACTTC. Translation gives CSAQKSVQETQYF.

This sequence joins TRBV5-6 and TRBJ2-1; D gene ambiguous. The V end lost 0 bases, the J end lost 9 bases, and 13 bases lay between the germline ends. The CDR3 is 14 residues long. Germline CDR1 and CDR2: SGHDT and YYEEEE. DNA for the CDR3: TGTGCCAGCAGCTTGGCCCTAACGGACGGTGAGCAGTTCTTC. It specifies CASSLALTDGEQFF.

The chain carries TRBV6-6 and TRBJ1-2; no clear D gene. The ends were cut back, 9 bases at V and 2 bases at J, with 19 bases in the middle. The germline CDR1 and CDR2 sequences are MNHNY and SVGAGI (reference sequence). This CDR3 comprises 15 residues. As DNA, the CDR3 is TGTGCCAGTGGAATACCGTCCCAAATAAACTATGGCTACACCTTC. It yields the protein CASGIPSQINYGYTF.

The chain combines TRBV7-2 with TRBJ1-2; no firm D call. V shed 3 bases and J shed 8 bases, with 13 bases lying between them. The CDR3 contains 13 residues. Germline-derived CDR1 and CDR2 are SGHTA and FQGNSA. In DNA, the CDR3 is TGTGCCAGCAGCTTCTATTCGACTGGAGGCTACACCTTC. Translated: CASSFYSTGGYTF.

This clonotype was detected many times. CDR3 DNA: TGCAGCGCGAGGAACACTGAAGCTTTCTTT. As protein: CSARNTEAFF. V is TRBV20-1 and J is TRBJ1-1; D is unresolved. Germline CDR1 reads DFQATT; CDR2 reads SNEGSKA (reference sequence). The CDR3 runs 10 residues.

The CDR3 protein is CASSEEAGGTNTEAFF. CDR3 bases: TGCGCCAGCAGCGAAGAGGCGGGGGGCACGAACACTGAAGCTTTCTTT. The J gene is TRBJ1-1, the V gene TRBV5-1; D is perhaps TRBD1 (6 bases). Germline V gene data show CDR1 as SGHRS and CDR2 as YFSETQ. The CDR3 has 16 residues. Trimming took off 4 bases at V and 1 base at J, with 17 bases between the two ends.

This chain joins TRBV18 and TRBJ1-4; a possible D gene is TRBD1 (5 bases). Germline V gene sequence: CDR1 KGHSH, CDR2 LQKENI. The CDR3 runs 13 residues. V lost 4 bases, J lost 5 bases, and 8 bases lay in between. CDR3 sequence reads: CASSLRQNEKLFF. The CDR3 bases are TGTGCCAGCTCACTTCGACAGAATGAAAAACTGTTTTTT.

The chain carries TRBV4-3 and TRBJ1-5; D gene ambiguous. Germline-derived CDR1 and CDR2 are LGHNA and YSLEER. The CDR3 runs to 17 residues. V was cut by 2 bases and J by 4 bases, with 18 bases left in between. CDR3 sequence: CASSQSLEVTDNQPQHF. The CDR3 region has the DNA TGCGCCAGCAGCCAAAGCCTCGAAGTAACGGATAATCAGCCCCAGCATTTT.

As for this clonotype: This clone may be a read error of a much larger clone one base away. V gene TRBV7-2 combines with J gene TRBJ2-1; TRBD2 agrees at 13 bases. The CDR3 has 16 amino acids. J lost 9 bases, V lost 2 bases, and 7 bases had no gene match. Germline V gives CDR1 SGHTA, CDR2 FQGNSA. This chain's CDR3 is CASSLTSGGASSEQFF. In DNA form, the CDR3 reads TGTGCCAGCAGCTTAACTAGCGGGGGGGCCAGTAGTGAGCAGTTCTTC.

The genes are TRBV5-1 and TRBJ2-7; maybe TRBD2 (6 bases). The V and J ends lost 1 base and 6 bases respectively, with 14 bases between them. The CDR3 loop spans 14 amino acids. In germline, CDR1 is SGHRS, CDR2 YFSETQ. CDR3 DNA sequence: TGCGCCAGCAGCTTGTGGGGGGAAAGTCGCGAGCAGTACTTC. As protein: CASSLWGESREQYF.

The J gene is TRBJ2-1, the V gene TRBV29-1, with a possible D match to TRBD2 (6 bases). This CDR3 spans 11 amino acids. The V gene's germline CDR1 is SQVTM and CDR2 ANQGSEA. The V gene lost 4 bases and the J gene lost 10 bases, with 11 bases spanning the gap. The CDR3 DNA sequence: TGCAGCGTTGTGGAGGGGTACGAGCAGTTCTTC. Translation gives CSVVEGYEQFF.

V gene TRBV7-2 combines with J gene TRBJ2-5; TRBD2 aligns across 7 bases. Germline V lookup: CDR1 SGHTA, CDR2 FQGNSA. The CDR3 is 15 amino acids. V lost 5 bases, J lost 1 base, and 7 bases stayed unmatched. The CDR3 DNA reads as TGTGCCAGCAGCAGAACGGGGGGAATCCAAGAGACCCAGTACTTC. Its protein is CASSRTGGIQETQYF.

This clonotype was found a few times. The rearrangement uses TRBV4-1 and TRBJ1-2; 7 bases align to TRBD1. Trimming cost V 2 bases and J 5 bases; bases outside gene matches: 11. The CDR3 is made up of 16 amino acids. Germline V gives CDR1 MGHRA, CDR2 YSYEKL. The DNA of the CDR3 is TGCGCCAGCAGCCAAACTGGACAGGAGGATCGTTATGGCTACACCTTC. This gives the protein CASSQTGQEDRYGYTF.

There are a few counts of this clonotype. The J gene is TRBJ2-7, the V gene TRBV5-1; 7 nucleotides agree with TRBD2. The CDR3 is 15 amino acids. V gave up 0 bases and J gave up 7 bases; unmatched junction bases: 10. Germline CDR1 is SGHRS and CDR2 is YFSETQ. CDR3 protein: CASSLGSSGGLEQYF. The CDR3 DNA reads as TGCGCCAGCAGCTTGGGAAGTTCGGGAGGATTAGAGCAGTACTTC.

The gene calls are TRBV7-2 and TRBJ2-5; D may be TRBD1 or TRBD2 (5 bases each). CDR1 and CDR2 (germline): SGHTA, FQGNSA. The CDR3 contains 14 residues. Trimming took 5 bases from V and 2 from J, leaving 12 bases between them. CDR3 in DNA: TGTGCCAGCAGCCTCGGGGACGGACAAGAGACCCAGTACTTC. Translated: CASSLGDGQETQYF.

This clonotype was seen a handful of times. The chain links TRBV25-1 to TRBJ1-6; possible D gene TRBD1, 5 bases. V lost 1 base and J lost 5, with 21 bases in between. CDR1 MGHDK and CDR2 SYGVNS come from the germline V gene. The CDR3 sequence is 19 residues long. The CDR3 bases are TGTGCCAGCAGTGAATTCTTCCCCGCAGGGAGGGACGATAATTCACCCCTCCACTTT. This encodes CASSEFFPAGRDDNSPLHF. Using reference TRBV25-1 and TRBJ1-6 for the parts outside the CDR3, the full variable domain is EADIYQTPRYLVIGTGKKITLECSQTMGHDKMYWYQQDPGMELHLIHYSYGVNSTEKGDLSSESTVSRIRTEHFPLTLESARPSHTSQYLCASSEFFPAGRDDNSPLHFGNGTRLTVT.

This clonotype turned up a few times. This chain joins TRBV7-9 and TRBJ2-5, with D maybe TRBD2 (5 bases). The J call may be in error: the DNA end matches TRBJ2-7 better. The CDR3 is 13 residues long. Per germline, CDR1 SEHNR and CDR2 FQNEAQ (reference sequence). In nucleotides, the CDR3 is TGTGCCAGCAGCTTAGCGGAGGAGAACGAGCAGTACTTC. The encoded protein is CASSLAEENEQYF.